This TCR beta chain was captured by sequencing in a study of cytomegalovirus exposure and HLA in healthy donors (dated by TCRdb to the late 2010s). Regarding the research as a whole: An earlier analysis of around 600 of the donors reported roughly 300 Gb of sequence data and some 120 million unique TCR beta sequences from 150 million to 200 million T cells. In a later analysis, previously published TCR beta repertoires from 550 to 750 donors were re-analyzed and high-resolution HLA genotyping was added so that TCR occurrence patterns could be studied. Among roughly 400 genotyped donors of the cohort, an average of approximately 240,000 unique TCR beta nucleotide sequences was sequenced per donor, of which about 20% were non-productive. Because of strong linkage in the cohort, roughly five DR-DQ haplotypes were treated as single units for association and clustering. The study was designed to test whether signatures of past pathogen exposure could be identified by cataloging public T cell receptors. The study combined high-throughput TCR immunosequencing, statistical association of individual TCRs with disease status, and machine learning to predict cytomegalovirus infection status. Typing coverage varied by locus: 629-630 donors for A, B, C, DRB1 and DQB1; roughly 560 for DQA1; approximately 570 for DPA1; 450 to 480 for DPB1. Rather than using new phenotypic data, the later analysis identified candidate immune exposures from TCR beta sequences and from how often those sequences occurred across donors. Alongside the repertoire data, information on donor age, sex, ethnicity and CMV serostatus was compiled. Roughly 300 gigabases of sequencing data and around 85 million unique TCR sequences made up an early release that covered approximately 620 HLA-typed donors. The study profiled the T cell repertoires of 500 to 800 subjects by immunosequencing and related them to cytomegalovirus serostatus. A later genetic analysis took genome-wide SNP genotypes for about 65% of the 666 donors and used that subset as a discovery cohort. An earlier analysis of some 500 of the donors used high-throughput TCR beta sequencing to judge whether each TCR beta V gene segment behaved as functional or pseudogenic. The genetic ancestry cluster associated with self-reported Caucasian donors included 80% to 90% of the roughly 400 genotyped donors. Every repertoire in the discovery cohort had been generated on one and the same sequencing platform. Class I and class II HLA loci were covered by the typing at four-digit resolution. In addition to the first cohort of 666 subjects, a separate validation cohort of 130 or so different subjects was used. Broader findings and caveats from the paper: In a later genetic analysis, a missense DCLRE1C variant was associated with V-gene and J-gene trimming of TCR beta chains, and the association was replicated in an independent cohort. Only TCR beta chains were sequenced in this cohort, and the absence of alpha or paired-chain data limited detectable features. In the study, approximately 150 TCR beta chains were listed as associated with cytomegalovirus. A cluster of highly shared sequence variants was judged likely to represent a technical artifact of the sequencing pipeline. Assigning TCR associations to individual alleles was difficult when HLA alleles, especially DR and DQ, strongly co-occurred. According to a later analysis, most CMV-associated TCR beta chains appeared to be HLA-restricted, and the HLA associations seemed to be driven largely by CMV exposure. In a later analysis, TCR association rates were found to vary across HLA loci, with the most associated TCRs seen for DRB1 alleles and the fewest for HLA-C alleles. In both the original and validation cohorts, the classifier was reported to diagnose cytomegalovirus status with high specificity and sensitivity. A further reported finding was that TCR beta sequences accurately predicted the HLA-A and HLA-B alleles for most subjects in the first cohort. A later analysis associated 16,951 TCR beta sequences with specific HLA alleles at a false discovery rate of 0.05. In a later analysis, several top co-occurrence clusters were reported to appear linked to parvovirus B19, influenza, CMV and Epstein-Barr virus. While some public TCRs were present in many individuals, most TCR sequences turned up only very rarely across donors. A later genetic analysis reported fewer N-insertions in productive TCRs among donors in an Asian-associated ancestry cluster than the approximately 700-donor mean. Immune exposure information for the cohort was limited to CMV serostatus. A later analysis found that HLA-associated TCR beta chains were more clonally expanded and had lower generation probabilities than equally common non-associated chains. An earlier analysis of around 500 of the donors showed that most TCR beta V segments appeared in productive rearrangements either about 90% or about 30% of the time, which broadly matched IMGT annotations. In vitro tests confirmed that a few of the cytomegalovirus-associated TCR beta chains recognize cytomegalovirus antigens. Because counts were too low, seventeen rarely observed V segments, including chromosome 9 orphons, were excluded from the earlier analysis of under 650 of the donors. Because some donors lacked HLA typing at each locus, the association tests relied only on the typed subset. Presence/absence analyses assumed roughly uniform sequencing depth across donors, an assumption that may not hold. According to the authors, the approach could potentially be generalized to other disease states and immunological phenotypes. Correlated functional status among segregating V segments might be attributable to linkage disequilibrium, but an unknown experimental factor could not be ruled out.

Remarks on this clone: Its antigen is still unknown. No clone much larger than this one lies a single base away; base qualities are absent.

To prepare the library, the immunoSEQ multiplex PCR assay was applied. For the multiplex PCR, a mixture combining 60 forward primers for TCR Vbeta segments and 13 reverse primers for TCR Jbeta segments was used. A multiplex PCR assay on genomic DNA amplified the CDR3 region of rearranged TCR beta genes. The amplified TCR beta libraries were sequenced on the Illumina HiSeq System as 87-base-pair reads. The source study handled its data this way. In a later analysis, approximately 74 million unique TCR beta chains were counted across the roughly 700 repertoires, and some 10 million of these chains were shared by at least two donors. Raw reads were error-corrected and collapsed into unique sequences with a nearest-neighbor algorithm that merged closely related sequences to remove PCR and sequencing errors. CDR3 sequences were aligned to IMGT reference sequences to assign V, D and J gene segments. Each retained sequence needed at least a six-nucleotide match to both a V gene segment and a J gene segment. A rearrangement was called productive if the CDR3 had no stop codons and remained in frame with V and J, and every other rearrangement was called non-productive. Following IMGT convention, CDR3 was defined as the stretch from the second conserved V-encoded cysteine to the conserved J-encoded phenylalanine. The earlier analysis of about 610 of the donors excluded sequences that lacked an unambiguous match to a single V gene segment. In an earlier analysis of some 590 of the donors, a V segment was called functional when productive rearrangements were above 56.7%, and segregating when the standard deviation between donors exceeded 5%. A statistical classification framework was built to diagnose cytomegalovirus status from the catalog of TCR beta chain sequences. In a later analysis, TCR nucleotide sequences were compared against IMGT/GENE-DB human TR gene sequences so that V and J genes could be assigned. A later analysis assigned CDR3 sequences and most-parsimonious VDJ recombination scenarios with the TCRdist pipeline. In a later analysis, each TCR beta chain was defined by its CDR3 amino acid sequence together with its V-gene family, and reads lacking a unique V-gene family were excluded. As a way to deal with suspected cross-contamination and a sequencing artifact, a later analysis dropped roughly 600 nucleotide sequences that were highly shared and had low generation probability. In a later analysis, a clonal expansion index was calculated for each public chain from normalized within-repertoire ranks of inferred template counts. A later analysis computed generation probabilities with a VDJ recombination model fitted to out-of-frame rearrangements, and checked the results against IGoR. Hypergeometric tests were used in a later analysis to score TCR-TCR, TCR-HLA and TCR-CMV co-occurrence, with a repertoire-size bias correction applied to the TCR pairs. In a later analysis, false discovery rates were estimated by permuting HLA or CMV assignments 20 times. In a later analysis, co-occurring TCRs were grouped using DBSCAN, and TCRdist sequence similarity was added for clustering within HLA-allele-positive subsets. Repertoires with fewer than 30,000 or more than 120,000 public chains, plus five repertoires with anomalous nucleotide sharing, were excluded from co-occurrence clustering. Imported from immuneACCESS, the table was reduced by TCRdb to in-frame sequences with V and J called. These copies leave out some clones; in studies compared against another copy, an unresolved V gene accounts for under half, and the cause of the remainder is not known. V and J calls and clone size are those listed in that table; D and trimming were worked out from the DNA. Here the sample has more than 85,000 clones; under 85% occur a single time. Roughly 8.6% of the sample lies in the top ten.

The cohort comprised hundreds of healthy bone marrow donors. Cohort members were all nominally healthy when sampled, although unrecorded immune exposures were likely present. The donor tested CMV seropositive, placing the donor among the roughly 270 seropositive members of the cohort. A peripheral blood sample was collected from each donor, and TCR beta sequencing was performed on peripheral blood mononuclear cells. The Qiagen DNeasy Blood Extraction Kit was used to extract genomic DNA from the blood cell samples. Sequencing input: PBMCs. The receptor was derived from a woman aged 40 to 50 in good health and CMV-seropositive.

The nucleotides are TGTGCCAGCAGCGGCCGGTCTAGCGGGAGTGAGGGGGGTCGGGCGGGGCTGCGCGTCGAGCAGTACTTC. This is translated as CASSGRSSGSEGGRAGLRVEQYF. The chain joins TRBV28 to TRBJ2-5; the central 10 bases match TRBD2. The DNA end is more similar to TRBJ2-7, so the J call may be wrong. There are 23 amino acids in the CDR3, from cysteine to phenylalanine inclusive. Just the 69-base CDR3 DNA is kept, in frame starting at base 1. Looking up the germline V gene yields CDR1 MDHEN and CDR2 SYDVKM.